Listed here is a single TCR beta chain. At survey level, the immunoSEQ assay was run in its v3.0 version. Sequenced by immunoSEQ multiplex PCR; TCRdb stores in-frame clones only, minus some. The table lists 20,000 or so clones, 60% to 85% of them singletons. This entry comes from a study of long-term antiretroviral therapy in people with HIV. This clonotype originated in a woman aged 25 to 39 with HIV. This sample comprised unsorted PBMCs, obtained 2.9 years after starting antiretroviral therapy.

The CDR3 protein is CASSLARAGDQETQYF. The CDR3 coding sequence is TGCGCCAGCAGCTTGGCCCGGGCGGGGGACCAAGAGACCCAGTACTTC. The chain joins TRBV5-1 to TRBJ2-5; 7 bases are a match to TRBD2. Germline trimming cut 0 bases from V and 0 bases from J; bases unmatched to any gene: 5. The CDR3 is 16 amino acids. Germline CDR1 SGHRS, CDR2 YFSETQ. The variable domain in full, with the rest retrieved from reference TRBV5-1 and TRBJ2-5, is KAGVTQTPRYLIKTRGQQVTLSCSPISGHRSVSWYQQTPGQGLQFLFEYFSETQRNKGNFPGRFSGRQFSNSRSEMNVSTLELGDSALYLCASSLARAGDQETQYFGPGTRLLVL.